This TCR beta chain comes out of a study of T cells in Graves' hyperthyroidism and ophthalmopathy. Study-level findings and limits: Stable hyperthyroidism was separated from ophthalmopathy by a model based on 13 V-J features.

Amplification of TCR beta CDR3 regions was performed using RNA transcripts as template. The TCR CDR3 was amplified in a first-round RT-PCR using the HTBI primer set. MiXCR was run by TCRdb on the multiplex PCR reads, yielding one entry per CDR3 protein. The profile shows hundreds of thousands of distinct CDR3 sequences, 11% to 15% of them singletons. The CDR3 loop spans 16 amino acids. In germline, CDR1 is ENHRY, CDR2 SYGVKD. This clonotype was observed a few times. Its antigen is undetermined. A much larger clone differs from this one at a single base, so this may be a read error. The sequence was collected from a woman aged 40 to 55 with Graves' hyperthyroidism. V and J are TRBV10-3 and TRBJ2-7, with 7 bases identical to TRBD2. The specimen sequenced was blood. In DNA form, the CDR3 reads TGTGCCACCAGTGAGGTCGGGGAGGGAGCCTCCTACGAGCAGTACTTC. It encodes CATSEVGEGASYEQYF.